The TCR beta chain described here comes from a study of T cell responses to AZD1222 COVID-19 vaccine. Study at large: The analysis combined second doses at about 4 or about 12 weeks. Findings of the study overall: Reportedly, nearly half the spike-specific TCRs target unmutated variant regions. Spike-specific TCR breadth and depth went up after people got two AZD1222 doses.

Generated by immunoSEQ multiplex PCR, the TCRdb table keeps only in-frame clones and is missing some. The sample holds 150,000 to 200,000 clones; 80% to 90% are singletons and the top ten take 6.9%. CDR3 length: 16 residues. Germline lookup yields CDR1 LGHNA and CDR2 YNFKEQ. V gave up 0 bases and J gave up 5 bases; unmatched junction bases: 7. With regard to this clone: Its antigen is still unknown.

This specimen was peripheral blood, taken on day 0 of AZD1222 vaccination. This receptor was identified in an adult in good health. The rearrangement joins TRBV4-2 to TRBJ2-5; 9 positions agree with TRBD2. CDR3 nucleotides: TGTGCCAGCAGCCAAGATCGAGGTAGCGGGGGTGAGACCCAGTACTTC. Translating gives CASSQDRGSGGETQYF.